The 15 T cell receptor beta chains below were found in one sample sequenced in a study of blood T cells in healthy people across ages. A second PCR, run for about 7 to 11 cycles, used a sample-barcoded 5' primer plus a J-beta primer mix. One entry per CDR3 protein results from TCRdb running MiXCR on the 5' RACE reads. The table records 1.5 million to 2 million distinct CDR3 sequences, roughly 43% of them present only once. The sequenced sample consisted of blood. Receptors originate from a human donor in good health.

The rearrangement links TRBV20-1 to TRBJ2-3; D is ambiguous. Germline CDR1 and CDR2: DFQATT and SNEGSKA (reference sequence). The V end was cut by 0 bases, the J end by 4 bases, with 8 bases between. This CDR3 is built from 13 residues. DNA for the CDR3: TGCAGTGCTAGAGATCAGGATGCAGATACGCAGTATTTT. Translation gives CSARDQDADTQYF.

This clonotype was counted only a few times. V gene TRBV29-1 combines with J gene TRBJ1-2, with 7 bases lining up with TRBD1. After removal of 7 bases from V and 5 bases from J, the junction contained 7 bases not matched to a gene. The CDR3 totals 12 residues. Germline V gene lookup returns CDR1 SQVTM and CDR2 ANQGSEA. This CDR3 reads CSGQGGDYGYTF. In DNA, the CDR3 is TGCAGCGGACAGGGTGGGGATTATGGCTACACCTTC.

The chain carries TRBV6-2 or TRBV6-3 and TRBJ2-1; 11 nucleotides line up with TRBD1. Trimming took 0 bases from V and 9 from J; bases not matched to a gene: 7. The CDR3 is 16 amino acids. CDR1 MNHEY and CDR2 SVGEGT come from the germline V gene. CDR3 region: CASSYSRGQGESEQFF. CDR3 bases: TGTGCCAGCAGTTACTCAAGGGGACAGGGGGAGAGTGAGCAGTTCTTC.

This clonotype was seen only a few times. The chain joins TRBV6-5 to TRBJ1-2, with D perhaps TRBD1 (5 bases). CDR1 and CDR2 from the germline V gene are MNHEY and SVGAGI. The CDR3 covers 13 residues. V was cut by 7 bases and J by 6 bases, with 15 bases left in between. As DNA, the CDR3 is TGTGCCAGCACCGGACGAGGGGAGAATGGCTACACCTTC. It is translated as CASTGRGENGYTF.

This chain joins TRBV9 and TRBJ2-1, with 9 bases that match TRBD1. Germline V lookup: CDR1 SGDLS, CDR2 YYNGEE. This CDR3 has 15 residues. V lost 2 bases, J lost 4 bases, and 4 bases stayed unmatched. The CDR3 sequence: CASSVGDREYNEQFF. The CDR3 DNA follows: TGTGCCAGCAGCGTTGGGGACAGGGAATACAATGAGCAGTTCTTC.

The sample holds a few counts of this clonotype. This chain joins TRBV7-9 and TRBJ1-1; D is unresolved. The V end was cut by 1 base, the J end by 0 bases, with 6 bases between. Per germline, CDR1 SEHNR and CDR2 FQNEAQ (reference sequence). The CDR3 totals 14 residues. DNA for the CDR3: TGTGCCAGCAGCTTAGAGGCGGTGAACACTGAAGCTTTCTTT. Its protein is CASSLEAVNTEAFF.

The chain is built from TRBV20-1 and TRBJ2-5, with TRBD1 as a possible D gene (6 bases). The J call may be faulty, since TRBJ2-7 better matches the DNA end. Germline V gives CDR1 DFQATT, CDR2 SNEGSKA (reference sequence). The CDR3 extends over 12 amino acids. The DNA for the CDR3 is TGCAGTGCTCGCCAGAGGGGGTACGAGCAGTACTTC. This codes for CSARQRGYEQYF.

The chain employs TRBV5-1 and TRBJ1-4, with unresolved D. The length of the CDR3 is 16 residues. The V end lost 0 bases, the J end lost 0 bases, and 9 bases lay between the germline ends. Germline V gene sequence: CDR1 SGHRS, CDR2 YFSETQ. CDR3 region: CASSLVAGATNEKLFF. CDR3 bases: TGCGCCAGCAGCTTGGTTGCCGGTGCAACTAATGAAAAACTGTTTTTT.

Only a few counts were recorded for this clonotype. The chain carries TRBV7-2 and TRBJ2-7; unclear D gene. From germline, CDR1 is SGHTA and CDR2 FQGNSA. The CDR3 sequence is 13 residues long. Trimming removed 3 bases at V and 2 bases at J, with 8 bases between. CDR3 loop: CASSFYLAYEQYF. DNA for the CDR3: TGTGCCAGCAGCTTCTACCTCGCCTACGAGCAGTACTTC. Full variable domain (rest looked up from reference TRBV7-2 and TRBJ2-7): GAGVSQSPSNKVTEKGKDVELRCDPISGHTALYWYRQSLGQGLEFLIYFQGNSAPDKSGLPSDRFSAERTGGSVSTLTIQRTQQEDSAVYLCASSFYLAYEQYFGPGTRLTVT.

This clonotype was seen a few times. The chain uses TRBV7-9 and TRBJ2-7, with 8 bases identical to TRBD1. The CDR3 extends over 12 amino acids. V lost 5 bases, J lost 6 bases, and 3 bases stayed unmatched. Per the germline V gene, CDR1 is SEHNR and CDR2 is FQNEAQ (reference sequence). CDR3 coding DNA: TGTGCCAGCAGCGCGACAGGGGCCGAGCAGTACTTC. It yields the protein CASSATGAEQYF.

The gene calls are TRBV25-1 and TRBJ1-2, with D perhaps matching TRBD1 (6 bases). CDR1 and CDR2 from the germline V gene are MGHDK and SYGVNS. V lost 0 bases and J lost 8, with 16 bases in between. This CDR3 is built from 15 residues. CDR3: CASSEYFTGSGGYTF. CDR3 in DNA: TGTGCCAGCAGTGAATATTTCACAGGGTCGGGAGGCTACACCTTC.

The chain is built from TRBV10-3 and TRBJ1-6; D gene uncertain. This CDR3 comprises 18 residues. Germline values: CDR1 ENHRY, CDR2 SYGVKD. The V end was cut by 1 base, the J end by 7 bases, with 20 bases between. Written as DNA, the CDR3 is TGTGCCATCAGTGAGTATTTCGGAACTGAAGCTACGAATTCACCCCTCCACTTT. This translates into CAISEYFGTEATNSPLHF.

This clonotype was detected only a few times. The chain joins TRBV5-1 to TRBJ2-7, with D possibly being TRBD1 (6 bases). The CDR3 runs 13 residues. Looked up from germline, CDR1 is SGHRS and CDR2 is YFSETQ. The ends were cut back, 5 bases at V and 1 base at J, with 10 bases in the middle. As DNA, the CDR3 is TGCGCCAGCAGACAGGGAAGGTCCTACGAGCAGTACTTC. Amino acid sequence: CASRQGRSYEQYF.

V gene TRBV7-8 combines with J gene TRBJ2-3; D ambiguous. The germline CDR1 and CDR2 sequences are SGHVS and FQNEAQ. This CDR3 has 16 residues. The V end lost 1 base, the J end lost 1 base, and 12 bases lay between the germline ends. The CDR3 DNA reads as TGTGCCAGCAGCTTAGACCCCCGGCCCCGCACAGATACGCAGTATTTT. This codes for CASSLDPRPRTDTQYF. Drawing the rest from reference TRBV7-8 and TRBJ2-3, the complete variable domain is GAGVSQSPRYKVAKRGQDVALRCDPISGHVSLFWYQQALGQGPEFLTYFQNEAQLDKSGLPSDRFFAERPEGSVSTLKIQRTQQEDSAVYLCASSLDPRPRTDTQYFGPGTRLTVL.

V is TRBV20-1 and J is TRBJ1-2; D gene unclear. The V gene's germline CDR1 is DFQATT and CDR2 SNEGSKA (reference sequence). V shed 2 bases and J shed 4 bases, with 20 bases lying between them. The CDR3 has 16 amino acids. CDR3 DNA sequence: TGCAGTGCTAGATCTTTTCTTCGGACGGGCGCCTATGGCTACACCTTC. Translation: CSARSFLRTGAYGYTF.